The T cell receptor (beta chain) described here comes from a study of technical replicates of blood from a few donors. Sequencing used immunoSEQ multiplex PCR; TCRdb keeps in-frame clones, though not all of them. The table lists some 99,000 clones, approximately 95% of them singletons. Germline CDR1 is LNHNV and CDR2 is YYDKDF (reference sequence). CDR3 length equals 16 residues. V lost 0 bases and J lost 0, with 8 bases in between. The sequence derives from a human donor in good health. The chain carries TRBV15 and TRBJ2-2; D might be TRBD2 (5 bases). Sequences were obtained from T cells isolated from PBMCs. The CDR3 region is CATSRESSSNTGELFF. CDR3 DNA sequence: TGTGCCACCAGCAGAGAGTCTAGCTCGAACACCGGGGAGCTGTTTTTT.